A selection of T cell receptor beta chains follows, all from one sample in a study of cytomegalovirus exposure and HLA in healthy donors. Libraries were prepared by immunoSEQ multiplex PCR; TCRdb keeps only in-frame clonotypes and omits some of them. The data show roughly 120,000 clones, about 73% seen once. Sequences were obtained from PBMCs. The receptors here all came from a woman between 35 and 50 years old in good health and CMV-seropositive. Each CDR3 is given with its conserved first and last residue. The order of the fields is V gene, clone size, J gene, D gene, CDR3 DNA, CDR3 protein. D genes are given only for firm matches. Clone size is stated in some rows and not others, as once, few, many or a class when expanded.

>TRBV10-2|NA|TRBJ1-4|NA
TGCGCCAGCAGTGATTCCGTGCTTGAGGAAAAACTGTTTTTT
CASSDSVLEEKLFF
>TRBV19|NA|TRBJ2-5|NA
TGTGCCAGTAGTATAGGTCGGACAGCAACTCAAGAGACCCAGTACTTC
CASSIGRTATQETQYF
>TRBV18|once|TRBJ1-1|NA
TGTGCCAGCTCACCGCCGGGGGGGACTGGAATGAACACTGAAGCTTTCTTT
CASSPPGGTGMNTEAFF
>TRBV7-2|NA|TRBJ1-1|NA
TGTGCCAGCAGCTCCGCCCCGGGACAGAACACTGAAGCTTTCTTT
CASSSAPGQNTEAFF
>TRBV6-6|NA|TRBJ1-5|TRBD1
TGTGCCAGCAGTTACTCGACAGGGGTGAGCAATCAGCCCCAGCATTTT
CASSYSTGVSNQPQHF
>TRBV2|NA|TRBJ1-5|TRBD1
TGTGCCAGCAGTTCTCAGGACAGGTCGAACAATCAGCCCCAGCATTTT
CASSSQDRSNNQPQHF
>TRBV18|NA|TRBJ1-1|NA
TGTGCCAGCTCTACAGTAGACATGAACACTGAAGCTTTCTTT
CASSTVDMNTEAFF
>TRBV6-6|NA|TRBJ1-5|TRBD1
TGTGCCAGCGTCGCCGACAGGGGCTATAGCAATCAGCCCCAGCATTTT
CASVADRGYSNQPQHF
>TRBV4-3|NA|TRBJ2-2|TRBD2
TGCGCCAGCAGCCGGACTAGCGGGAGCCAGGAGCTGTTTTTT
CASSRTSGSQELFF
>TRBV30|NA|TRBJ2-4|TRBD1
TGTGCCTGGAGTGCACAGGGGGGTAGAAAGAACATTCAGTACTTC
CAWSAQGGRKNIQYF
>TRBV5-1|NA|TRBJ2-7|NA
TGCGCCAGCAGCGTGGGCCGTCGGTCGGGAGCGTACGAGCAGTACTTC
CASSVGRRSGAYEQYF
>TRBV18|NA|TRBJ1-5|TRBD1
TGTGCCAGCTCACCGGGGGACAGGGGGATAGTGGGCAATCAGCCCCAGCATTTT
CASSPGDRGIVGNQPQHF
>TRBV6-1|NA|TRBJ2-3|NA
TGTGCCAGCAGTGCGAGGACAGCGGATACGCAGTATTTT
CASSARTADTQYF
>TRBV27|few|TRBJ1-5|NA
TGTGCCAGCAGTTTACGGGAAGGCAATCAGCCCCAGCATTTT
CASSLREGNQPQHF
>TRBV21-1|NA|TRBJ1-3|NA
TGTGCCAGCAGCAAAGGTGGACAGCCGTTTCCCCGATACCCCTCTGGAAACACCATATATTTT
CASSKGGQPFPRYPSGNTIYF
>TRBV5-4|once|TRBJ1-6|NA
TGTGCCAGCAGTTCCGGGACAAGGGATTCACCCCTCCACTTT
CASSSGTRDSPLHF
>TRBV5-1|few|TRBJ2-1|TRBD2
TGCGCCAGCAGCTTGGTAGCGGGAGGGCAATACAATGAGCAGTTCTTC
CASSLVAGGQYNEQFF
>TRBV5-1|NA|TRBJ1-1|NA
TGCGCCAGCAGCTTTAGTCCAGGGGCAATGAACACTGAAGCTTTCTTT
CASSFSPGAMNTEAFF
>TRBV5-1|NA|TRBJ2-3|TRBD1
TGCGCCAGCAGCTCAGGGGGACAGTCTAGCACAGATACGCAGTATTTT
CASSSGGQSSTDTQYF
>TRBV2|NA|TRBJ1-1|NA
TGTGCCAGCAGTAGGAAGACACCTTCCGGCATGAACACTGAAGCTTTCTTT
CASSRKTPSGMNTEAFF
>TRBV6-5|few|TRBJ2-7|TRBD2
TGTGCCAGCAGTCCCACCTCTAGCGGCCTACGAGAGCAGTACTTC
CASSPTSSGLREQYF
>TRBV4-3|NA|TRBJ2-7|TRBD2
TGCGCCAGCAGCCAAGTTTGGGCTAGCGGGACCTACGAGCAGTACTTC
CASSQVWASGTYEQYF